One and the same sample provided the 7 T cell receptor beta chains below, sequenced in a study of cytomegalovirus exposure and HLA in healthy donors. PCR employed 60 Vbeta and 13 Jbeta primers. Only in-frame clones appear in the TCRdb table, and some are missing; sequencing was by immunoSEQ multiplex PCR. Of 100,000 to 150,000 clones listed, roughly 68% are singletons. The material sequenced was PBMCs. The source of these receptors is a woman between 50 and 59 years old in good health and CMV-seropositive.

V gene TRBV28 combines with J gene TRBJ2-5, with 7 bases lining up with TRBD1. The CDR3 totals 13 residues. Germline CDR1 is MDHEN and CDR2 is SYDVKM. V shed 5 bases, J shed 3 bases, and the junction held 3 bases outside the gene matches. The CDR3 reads CASSTGQEETQYF. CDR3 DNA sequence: TGTGCCAGCAGTACCGGACAGGAAGAGACCCAGTACTTC.

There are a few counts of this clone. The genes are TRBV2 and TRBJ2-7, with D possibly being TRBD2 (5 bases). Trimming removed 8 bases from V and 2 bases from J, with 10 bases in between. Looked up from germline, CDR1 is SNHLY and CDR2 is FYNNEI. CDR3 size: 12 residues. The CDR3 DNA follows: TGTGCCAGCGGGAGCCAAACCTACGAGCAGTACTTC. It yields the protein CASGSQTYEQYF.

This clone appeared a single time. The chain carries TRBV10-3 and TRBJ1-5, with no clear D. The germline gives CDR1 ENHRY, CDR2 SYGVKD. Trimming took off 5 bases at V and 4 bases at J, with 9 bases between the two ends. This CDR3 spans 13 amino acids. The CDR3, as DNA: TGTGCCATCAGTATCGGGTTTAATCAGCCCCAGCATTTT. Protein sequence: CAISIGFNQPQHF.

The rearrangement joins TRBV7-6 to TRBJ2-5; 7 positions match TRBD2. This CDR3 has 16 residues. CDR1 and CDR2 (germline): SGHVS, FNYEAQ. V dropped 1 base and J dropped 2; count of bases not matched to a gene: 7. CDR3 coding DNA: TGTGCCAGCAGCTTAGTCGCGGGCGGGGGACAAGAGACCCAGTACTTC. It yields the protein CASSLVAGGGQETQYF.

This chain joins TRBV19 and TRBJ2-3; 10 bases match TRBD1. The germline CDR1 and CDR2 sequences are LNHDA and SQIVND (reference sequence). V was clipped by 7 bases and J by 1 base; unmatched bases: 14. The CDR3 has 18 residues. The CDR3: CASTSRVGTGVGTDTQYF. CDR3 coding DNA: TGTGCCAGTACCTCACGTGTTGGGACAGGGGTAGGCACAGATACGCAGTATTTT.

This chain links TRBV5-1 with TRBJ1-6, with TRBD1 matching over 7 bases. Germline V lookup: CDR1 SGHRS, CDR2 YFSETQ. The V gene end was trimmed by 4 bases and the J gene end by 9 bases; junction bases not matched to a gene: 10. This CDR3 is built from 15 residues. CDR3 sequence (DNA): TGCGCCAGCAGCCCAGACAGGGCGGGGGGTTCACCCCTCCACTTT. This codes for CASSPDRAGGSPLHF.

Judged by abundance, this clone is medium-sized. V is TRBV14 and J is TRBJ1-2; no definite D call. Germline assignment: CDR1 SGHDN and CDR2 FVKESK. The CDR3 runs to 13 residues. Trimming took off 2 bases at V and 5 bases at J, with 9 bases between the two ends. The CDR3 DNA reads TGTGCCAGCAGCCAACGAGGGATGTATGGCTACACCTTC. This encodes CASSQRGMYGYTF.